The 24 T cell receptor beta chains below come from one sample, sequenced in a study of cytomegalovirus exposure and HLA in healthy donors. The primer mix had 60 Vbeta and 13 Jbeta primers. Some clones are missing from TCRdb's copy, which holds only in-frame ones; the method was immunoSEQ multiplex PCR. The table has 140,000 or so clones, approximately 67% seen once. What was sequenced was PBMCs. The source is a woman aged 55-70 years in good health and CMV-seronegative.

This chain joins TRBV6-5 and TRBJ1-5; TRBD1 matches at 12 bases. Germline loops: CDR1 MNHEY, CDR2 SVGAGI. The CDR3 runs to 15 residues. Trimming cost V 5 bases and J 6 bases; bases outside gene matches: 5. In DNA form, the CDR3 reads TGTGCCAGCAGTGTTTGGGACAGGGGGCCTCAGCCCCAGCATTTT. It translates to CASSVWDRGPQPQHF.

The rearrangement joins TRBV29-1 to TRBJ1-3; D not resolved. V gave up 7 bases and J gave up 1 base, with 5 bases separating them. Looked up from germline, CDR1 is SQVTM and CDR2 is ANQGSEA. The length of the CDR3 is 11 residues. The CDR3 DNA reads TGCAGCGCCTTGTCTGGAAACACCATATATTTT. The encoded protein is CSALSGNTIYF.

The genes are TRBV5-8 and TRBJ2-7; D is perhaps TRBD2 (6 bases). Germline CDR1 is SGHTS and CDR2 is YDEGEE. The CDR3 sequence is 15 residues long. Trimming pared 6 bases from V and 0 bases from J, leaving 16 bases between. Here the CDR3 DNA reads TGTGCCAGCACTTCTCCCGGGACTGGCTCCTACGAGCAGTACTTC. This codes for CASTSPGTGSYEQYF.

The rearrangement joins TRBV9 to TRBJ2-7; TRBD2 matches at 15 bases. J was trimmed by 3 bases and V by 3 bases; bases with no gene match: 4. The germline CDR1 and CDR2 sequences are SGDLS and YYNGEE. This CDR3 contains 16 residues. The CDR3 nucleotides are TGTGCCAGCAGCGGGGGACTAGCGGGAGGAGGCTACGAGCAGTACTTC. As protein: CASSGGLAGGGYEQYF.

The rearrangement uses TRBV5-4 and TRBJ2-1; tentatively, D is TRBD2 (6 bases). Trimming took 4 bases from V and 9 from J, leaving 11 bases between them. The germline V gene encodes CDR1 SGHNT and CDR2 YYREEE (reference sequence). The length of the CDR3 is 12 residues. The CDR3 DNA is TGTGCCAGCAGCCAAACTAGCACTGAGCAGTTCTTC. Its protein is CASSQTSTEQFF.

Turning to this clone: A junction boundary mismatches the germline segment, possibly from a read error. The CDR3 sequence is CVSSGGLAGRPNAQDTQYF. As DNA, the CDR3 is TGCGTCAGCAGCGGAGGACTAGCGGGGCGCCCTAATGCCCAAGATACGCAGTATTTT. The chain has TRBV5-1 and TRBJ2-3; 12 bases align to TRBD2. Germline V gene data show CDR1 as SGHRS and CDR2 as YFSETQ. The CDR3 runs 19 residues.

This chain joins TRBV27 and TRBJ1-2, with D possibly TRBD1 on 6 matching bases. Looked up from germline, CDR1 is MNHEY and CDR2 is SMNVEV (reference sequence). The CDR3 is 13 residues long. Trimming left V 3 bases short and J 2 bases short, with 7 bases between. In DNA, the CDR3 is TGTGCCAGCAGTTTCGACAGGAACTATGGCTACACCTTC. Protein: CASSFDRNYGYTF.

The chain is built from TRBV28 and TRBJ2-7; D not resolved. Germline CDR1 reads MDHEN; CDR2 reads SYDVKM. The CDR3 consists of 13 residues. Trimming cost V 4 bases and J 0 bases, with 7 bases left between them. This CDR3 reads CASSSGSSYEQYF. Written as DNA, the CDR3 is TGTGCCAGCAGTTCGGGTAGCTCCTACGAGCAGTACTTC.

This rearrangement joins TRBV7-8 to TRBJ2-5; 10 bases match TRBD2. V gave up 1 base and J gave up 5 bases; unmatched junction bases: 7. CDR3 size: 16 residues. Per germline, CDR1 SGHVS and CDR2 FQNEAQ. The CDR3 loop reads CASSLGAGGPGETQYF. The CDR3 nucleotides are TGTGCCAGCAGCTTAGGAGCGGGGGGGCCCGGGGAGACCCAGTACTTC.

The CDR3 region has the DNA TGTGCCAGCAGTGCAATGACAGGGCCGTTGGAGACCCAGTACTTC. Translated: CASSAMTGPLETQYF. The chain recombines TRBV6-1 with TRBJ2-5; 7 nucleotides match TRBD1. V lost 4 bases to trimming and J lost 5 bases; unmatched junction nucleotides: 10. The CDR3 consists of 15 residues. The germline CDR1 and CDR2 sequences are MNHNS and SASEGT.

The CDR3 region has the DNA TGTGCCAGCTCACCACTGCGAGATACGCAGTATTTT. Translation: CASSPLRDTQYF. V is TRBV18 and J is TRBJ2-3; D is uncertain. Trimming removed 1 base at V and 5 bases at J, with 4 bases between. The germline CDR1 and CDR2 sequences are KGHSH and LQKENI. This CDR3 spans 12 amino acids.

The chain joins TRBV6-4 to TRBJ1-3; D not certain. The CDR3 has 16 amino acids. Trimming pared 6 bases from V and 0 bases from J, leaving 15 bases between. Germline assignment: CDR1 MRHNA and CDR2 SNTAGT. The CDR3 region is CASRVGRNASGNTIYF. CDR3 nucleotide sequence: TGTGCCAGCAGGGTGGGCCGAAACGCCTCTGGAAACACCATATATTTT.

The V and J genes are TRBV6-6 and TRBJ2-1; D possibly corresponds to TRBD1 (6 bases). The CDR3 extends over 15 amino acids. V lost 0 bases and J lost 9, with 15 bases in between. The V gene's germline CDR1 is MNHNY and CDR2 SVGAGI (reference sequence). DNA for the CDR3: TGTGCCAGCAGTTACTCGCCCCTCAGGGGTGGTGAGCAGTTCTTC. Translated, it gives CASSYSPLRGGEQFF.

The rearrangement uses TRBV4-2 and TRBJ2-3, with D perhaps TRBD1 (6 bases). Trimming removed 1 base at V and 0 bases at J, with 11 bases between. Germline CDR1 and CDR2: LGHNA and YNFKEQ. CDR3 length: 16 amino acids. CDR3 loop: CASSQGGGWSTDTQYF. The CDR3 nucleotides are TGTGCCAGCAGCCAAGGAGGGGGTTGGAGCACAGATACGCAGTATTTT.

Here the CDR3 reads CASSLASTIYEKLFF. The CDR3 region has the DNA TGCGCCAGCAGCTTGGCGTCTACCATCTACGAAAAACTGTTTTTT. V gene TRBV5-1 combines with J gene TRBJ1-4; D gene ambiguous. CDR3 size: 15 residues. V was shortened by 0 bases and J by 8 bases, with 14 bases between the two germline ends. Germline V CDR1 and CDR2: SGHRS, YFSETQ.

The chain uses TRBV6-5 and TRBJ2-2; D is unresolved. The CDR3 extends over 15 amino acids. The germline V and J ends were trimmed by 6 bases and 6 bases, with 17 bases remaining between them. The germline CDR1 and CDR2 sequences are MNHEY and SVGAGI. CDR3 DNA: TGTGCCAGCAGCCTCGTGGGCCCCACGGCCGGGGAGCTGTTTTTT. Protein: CASSLVGPTAGELFF.

This clone was observed a few times. CDR3 DNA: TGCGCCAGCAGCCGAGTACAGGCGAACACTGAAGCTTTCTTT. Translation: CASSRVQANTEAFF. The rearrangement links TRBV5-1 to TRBJ1-1; maybe TRBD1 (5 bases). There are 14 residues in the CDR3. Trimming stripped 4 bases from V and 1 base from J, with 11 bases between. Germline V lookup: CDR1 SGHRS, CDR2 YFSETQ.

In this sample, this clone turned up once. The chain is built from TRBV7-9 and TRBJ1-4; D uncertain. The CDR3 spans 15 residues. Germline V CDR1 and CDR2: SEHNR, FQNEAQ (reference sequence). With 4 bases removed from V and 5 bases from J, the gap between germline ends came to 14 bases. In DNA, the CDR3 is TGTGCCAGCAGCTCCCAAACAGCCCAGAATGAAAAACTGTTTTTT. Protein sequence: CASSSQTAQNEKLFF.

This clone has just a few counts. The rearrangement uses TRBV28 and TRBJ2-1; 10 nucleotides align to TRBD2. With V trimmed by 2 bases and J by 7 bases, 5 bases remained unmatched. CDR1 is MDHEN, CDR2 SYDVKM, per germline. This CDR3 comprises 15 residues. In nucleotides, the CDR3 is TGTGCCAGCAGTTTAAGGCTAGCGGGAGTGAATGAGCAGTTCTTC. This sequence encodes CASSLRLAGVNEQFF.

V usage is TRBV25-1 and J usage is TRBJ1-1, with D perhaps matching TRBD1 (5 bases). Germline CDR1 and CDR2: MGHDK and SYGVNS. The CDR3 is made up of 14 amino acids. V was cut by 4 bases and J by 5 bases, with 14 bases left in between. The CDR3 nucleotides are TGTGCCAGCAGTGGAATAGGGGTGTCGACTGAAGCTTTCTTT. Translated: CASSGIGVSTEAFF.

This clone was picked up a small number of times. This chain connects TRBV11-2 to TRBJ2-7, with 7 bases aligning to TRBD1. The CDR3 length is 14 residues. Germline CDR1 is SGHAT and CDR2 is FQNNGV. Trimming took 5 bases from V and 6 from J; bases not matched to a gene: 10. CDR3 nucleotide sequence: TGTGCCAGCAGCCCCCCACAGGGGTGGTTCGAGCAGTACTTC. Translation gives CASSPPQGWFEQYF.

This chain's CDR3 is CASSRDRVDTGELFF. In DNA form, the CDR3 reads TGTGCCAGCAGCAGGGACAGGGTGGACACCGGGGAGCTGTTTTTT. The chain uses TRBV6-1 and TRBJ2-2, with 9 bases matching TRBD1. With V trimmed by 6 bases and J by 3 bases, 5 bases remained unmatched. Germline assignment: CDR1 MNHNS and CDR2 SASEGT. This CDR3 is 15 amino acids long.

This chain joins TRBV27 and TRBJ2-6; D may be TRBD1 (5 bases). Germline assignment: CDR1 MNHEY and CDR2 SMNVEV (reference sequence). The germline V and J ends were trimmed by 6 bases and 3 bases, with 12 bases remaining between them. The CDR3 consists of 15 residues. The DNA of the CDR3 is TGTGCCAGCAGGCTTCAGGGTCTTGGGGCCAACGTCCTGACTTTC. It codes for CASRLQGLGANVLTF.

The CDR3 sequence is CASRGTGIYSNQPQHF. The CDR3 nucleotides are TGTGCCAGCAGGGGGACAGGCATTTATAGCAATCAGCCCCAGCATTTT. V gene TRBV7-9 combines with J gene TRBJ1-5, with 8 bases aligning to TRBD1. The germline CDR1 and CDR2 sequences are SEHNR and FQNEAQ (reference sequence). Trimming cost V 6 bases and J 0 bases; bases outside gene matches: 7. The CDR3 has 16 residues.